These T cell receptor beta chains were read from a single sample in a study of cytomegalovirus exposure and HLA in healthy donors. Produced via immunoSEQ multiplex PCR; TCRdb's table is partial and in-frame only. This sample has approximately 120,000 clones; more than 80% occur once, and the top ten carry 6.7%. Sequenced material: PBMCs. These TCRs come from a woman in her twenties or thirties in good health and CMV-seropositive. CDR3s include the opening cysteine and the closing phenylalanine or tryptophan. The D gene is left open where the match is weak. Clone size, where shown, is once, few, many, or a class for clones that have expanded.

TRBJ2-7 | TRBD2 | - | TRBV28 | TGTGCCAGCAGTCTCCGGACTAGCGGGAGATACGAGCAGTACTTC | CASSLRTSGRYEQYF
TRBJ1-2 | TRBD1 | - | TRBV29-1 | TGCAGCGTCATGACAGGGGAGGGTGGCTACACCTTC | CSVMTGEGGYTF
TRBJ1-6 | - | few | TRBV28 | TGTGCCAGCAGTTTTCCCCGCGGGGATTCACCCCTCCACTTT | CASSFPRGDSPLHF
TRBJ1-2 | - | - | TRBV6-1 | TGTGCCAGCAGTGAAGAGGGAGGCTATGGCTACACCTTC | CASSEEGGYGYTF
TRBJ1-2 | TRBD1 | - | TRBV18 | TGTGCCAGCTCACCACAGGGGACAGGGCCTTCCGGCTACACCTTC | CASSPQGTGPSGYTF
TRBJ2-2 | TRBD2 | - | TRBV9 | TGTGCCAGCAGTCCTTTCGTCGGGGTAGCGGGACTGATCGGGGAGCTGTTTTTT | CASSPFVGVAGLIGELFF
TRBJ2-1 | TRBD2 | - | TRBV19 | TGTGCCAGTAGTATGCTAGCGGACAACAATGAGCAGTTCTTC | CASSMLADNNEQFF
TRBJ1-4 | - | - | TRBV7-9 | TGTGCCAGCAGCTTATACCTTCTCACAGGACACTCCTATGAAAAACTGTTTTTT | CASSLYLLTGHSYEKLFF
TRBJ1-2 | - | - | TRBV6-5 | TGTGCCAGCAGTAAGTTGTCCGGAGAGTGTGGCTACACCTTC | CASSKLSGECGYTF
TRBJ2-3 | TRBD2 | - | TRBV27 | TGTGCCAGCAGTTTATACGCGGGGGGGCTGACAGATACGCAGTATTTT | CASSLYAGGLTDTQYF
TRBJ2-7 | TRBD1 | - | TRBV14 | TGTGCCAGCAGCCCACCGGGACAGGGCACCTACGAGCAGTACTTC | CASSPPGQGTYEQYF
TRBJ2-1 | TRBD2 | - | TRBV6-4 | TGTGCCAGCAGTGACGGGGAGAGCGGGGGGTACAATGAGCAGTTCTTC | CASSDGESGGYNEQFF
TRBJ1-6 | - | - | TRBV7-3 | TGTGCCAGCAGCTTAGCGGGGAATAATTCACCCCTCCACTTT | CASSLAGNNSPLHF
TRBJ1-2 | - | - | TRBV9 | TGTGCCAGCAGCGGCCTGAGTAGTTCCATGGGCTACACCTTC | CASSGLSSSMGYTF